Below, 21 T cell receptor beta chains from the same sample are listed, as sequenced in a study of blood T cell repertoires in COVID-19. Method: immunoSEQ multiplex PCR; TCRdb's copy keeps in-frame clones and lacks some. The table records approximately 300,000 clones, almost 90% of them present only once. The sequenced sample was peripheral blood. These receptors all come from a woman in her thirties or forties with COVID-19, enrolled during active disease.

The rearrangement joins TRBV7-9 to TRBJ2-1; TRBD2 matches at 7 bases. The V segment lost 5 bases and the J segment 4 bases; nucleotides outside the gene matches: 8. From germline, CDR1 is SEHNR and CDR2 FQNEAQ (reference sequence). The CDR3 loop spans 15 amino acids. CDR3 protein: CASSLPTSVYNEQFF. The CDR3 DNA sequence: TGTGCCAGCAGCCTTCCCACTAGCGTGTACAATGAGCAGTTCTTC.

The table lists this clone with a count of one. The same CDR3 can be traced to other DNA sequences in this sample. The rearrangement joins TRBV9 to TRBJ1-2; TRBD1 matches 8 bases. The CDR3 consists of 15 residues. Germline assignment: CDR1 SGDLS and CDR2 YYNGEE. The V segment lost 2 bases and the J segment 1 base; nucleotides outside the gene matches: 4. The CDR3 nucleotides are TGTGCCAGCAGCGTTGGGACAGGTGGTAACTATGGCTACACCTTC. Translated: CASSVGTGGNYGYTF.

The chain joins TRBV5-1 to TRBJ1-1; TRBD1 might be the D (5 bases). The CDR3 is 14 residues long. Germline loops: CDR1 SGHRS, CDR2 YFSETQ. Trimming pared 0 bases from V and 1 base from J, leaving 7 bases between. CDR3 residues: CASSLGQQNTEAFF. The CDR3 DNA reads TGCGCCAGCAGCTTGGGACAGCAGAACACTGAAGCTTTCTTT.

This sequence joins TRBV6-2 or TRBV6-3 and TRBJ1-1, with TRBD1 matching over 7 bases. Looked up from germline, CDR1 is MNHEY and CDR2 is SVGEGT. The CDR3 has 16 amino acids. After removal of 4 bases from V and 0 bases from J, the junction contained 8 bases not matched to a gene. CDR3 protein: CASSLNPDRLNTEAFF. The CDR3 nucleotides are TGTGCCAGCAGTTTAAACCCGGACAGGTTGAACACTGAAGCTTTCTTT.

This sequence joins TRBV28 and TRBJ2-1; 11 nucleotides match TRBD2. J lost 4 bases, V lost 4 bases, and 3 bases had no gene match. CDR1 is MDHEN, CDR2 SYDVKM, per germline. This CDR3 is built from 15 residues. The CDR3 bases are TGTGCCAGCAGTTCTAGCGGGGGGCCTTACAATGAGCAGTTCTTC. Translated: CASSSSGGPYNEQFF.

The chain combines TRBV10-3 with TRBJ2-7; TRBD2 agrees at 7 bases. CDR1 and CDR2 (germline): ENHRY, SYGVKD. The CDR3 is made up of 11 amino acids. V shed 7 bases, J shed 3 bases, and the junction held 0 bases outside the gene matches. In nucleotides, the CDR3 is TGTGCCATCACTAGCGGCTACGAGCAGTACTTC. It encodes CAITSGYEQYF.

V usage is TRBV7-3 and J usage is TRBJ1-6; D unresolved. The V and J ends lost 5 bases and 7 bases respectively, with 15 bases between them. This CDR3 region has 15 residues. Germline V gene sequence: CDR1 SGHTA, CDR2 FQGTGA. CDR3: CASSQGGLRNSPLHF. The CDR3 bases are TGTGCCAGCAGCCAAGGAGGGCTGAGGAATTCACCCCTCCACTTT.

CDR3 nucleotides: TGTGCCAGCAGTTACCCGGGACTCTCCTACAATGAGCAGTTCTTC. It yields the protein CASSYPGLSYNEQFF. This rearrangement joins TRBV6-5 to TRBJ2-1; D is perhaps TRBD2 (6 bases). Germline CDR1 MNHEY, CDR2 SVGAGI. The CDR3 runs to 15 residues. Trimming shortened V by 2 bases and J by 0 bases, and 8 bases separated the two germline ends.

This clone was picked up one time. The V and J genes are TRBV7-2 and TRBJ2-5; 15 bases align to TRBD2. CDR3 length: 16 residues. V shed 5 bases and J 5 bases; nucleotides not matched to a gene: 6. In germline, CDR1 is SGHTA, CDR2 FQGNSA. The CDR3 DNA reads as TGTGCCAGCAGCCCGGGACTAGCGGGAGGTCTTGAGACCCAGTACTTC. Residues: CASSPGLAGGLETQYF.

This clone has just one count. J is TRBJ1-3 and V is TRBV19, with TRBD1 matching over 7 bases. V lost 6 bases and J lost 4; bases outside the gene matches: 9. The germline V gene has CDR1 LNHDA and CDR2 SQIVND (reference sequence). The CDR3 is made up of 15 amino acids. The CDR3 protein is CASRLTGTSGNTIYF. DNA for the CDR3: TGTGCCAGTAGGTTGACAGGGACCTCAGGAAACACCATATATTTT.

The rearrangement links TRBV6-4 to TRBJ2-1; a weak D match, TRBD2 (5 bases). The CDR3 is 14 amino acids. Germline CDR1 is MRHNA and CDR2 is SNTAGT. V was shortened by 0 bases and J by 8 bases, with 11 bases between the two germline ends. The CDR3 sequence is CASSDSGERDEQFF. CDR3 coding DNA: TGTGCCAGCAGTGACTCCGGGGAAAGGGATGAGCAGTTCTTC.

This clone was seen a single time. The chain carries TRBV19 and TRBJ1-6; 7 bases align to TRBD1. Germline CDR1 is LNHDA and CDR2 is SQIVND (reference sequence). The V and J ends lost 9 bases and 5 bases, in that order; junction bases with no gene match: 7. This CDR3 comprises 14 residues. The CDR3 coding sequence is TGTGCCAGCCACACCGGGACAGATAATTCACCCCTCCACTTT. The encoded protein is CASHTGTDNSPLHF.

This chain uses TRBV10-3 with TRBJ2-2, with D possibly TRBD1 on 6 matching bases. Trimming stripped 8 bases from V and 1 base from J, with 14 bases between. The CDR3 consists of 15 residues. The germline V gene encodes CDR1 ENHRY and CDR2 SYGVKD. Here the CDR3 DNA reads TGTGCCATCTCAGCAGAGACAGGGAACACCGGGGAGCTGTTTTTT. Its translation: CAISAETGNTGELFF.

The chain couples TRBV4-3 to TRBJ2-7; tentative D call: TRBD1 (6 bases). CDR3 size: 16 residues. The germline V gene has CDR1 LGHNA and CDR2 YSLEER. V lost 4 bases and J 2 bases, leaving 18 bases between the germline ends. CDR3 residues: CASSPSVTGIAYEQYF. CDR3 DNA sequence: TGCGCCAGCAGCCCAAGTGTCACAGGGATTGCCTACGAGCAGTACTTC.

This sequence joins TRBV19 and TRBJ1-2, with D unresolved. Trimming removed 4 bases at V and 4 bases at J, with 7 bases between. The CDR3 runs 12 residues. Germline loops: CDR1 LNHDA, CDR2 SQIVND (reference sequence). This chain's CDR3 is CASSSSGYGYTF. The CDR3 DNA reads TGTGCCAGTAGTAGTAGCGGCTATGGCTACACCTTC.

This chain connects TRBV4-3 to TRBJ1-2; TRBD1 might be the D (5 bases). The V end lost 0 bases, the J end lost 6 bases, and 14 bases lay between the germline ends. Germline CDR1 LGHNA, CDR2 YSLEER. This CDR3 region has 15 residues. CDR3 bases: TGCGCCAGCAGCCAAGACGACGGCAGGGTTAATGGCTACACCTTC. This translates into CASSQDDGRVNGYTF.

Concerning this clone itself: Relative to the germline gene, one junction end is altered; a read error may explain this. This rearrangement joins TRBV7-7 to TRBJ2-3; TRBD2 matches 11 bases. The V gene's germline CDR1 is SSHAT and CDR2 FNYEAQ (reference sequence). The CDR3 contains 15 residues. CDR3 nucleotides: TGTGCTAGCAGCTTAGCGGGGGGGGACACAGATACGCAGTATTTT. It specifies CASSLAGGDTDTQYF.

The CDR3 here is CASAGYEPYEQYF. The CDR3 DNA is TGCGCCAGCGCGGGGTATGAACCCTACGAGCAGTACTTC. This chain links TRBV5-1 with TRBJ2-7; perhaps TRBD2 as D (6 bases). This CDR3 contains 13 residues. The germline V gene has CDR1 SGHRS and CDR2 YFSETQ. V was shortened by 7 bases and J by 2 bases, with 13 bases between the two germline ends.

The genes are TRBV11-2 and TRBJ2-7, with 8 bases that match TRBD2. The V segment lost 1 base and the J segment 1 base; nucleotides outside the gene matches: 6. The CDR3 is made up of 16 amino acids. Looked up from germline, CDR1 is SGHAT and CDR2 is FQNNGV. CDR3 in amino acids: CASSLGGLAGSYEQYF. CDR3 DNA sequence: TGTGCCAGCAGCTTAGGTGGGTTAGCGGGGTCCTACGAGCAGTACTTC.

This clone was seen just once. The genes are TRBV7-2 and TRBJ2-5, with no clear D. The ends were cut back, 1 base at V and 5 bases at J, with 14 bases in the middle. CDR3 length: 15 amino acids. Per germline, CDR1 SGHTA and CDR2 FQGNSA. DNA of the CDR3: TGTGCCAGCAGCTTAGTGGTCGGATCCGGGGAGACCCAGTACTTC. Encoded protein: CASSLVVGSGETQYF.

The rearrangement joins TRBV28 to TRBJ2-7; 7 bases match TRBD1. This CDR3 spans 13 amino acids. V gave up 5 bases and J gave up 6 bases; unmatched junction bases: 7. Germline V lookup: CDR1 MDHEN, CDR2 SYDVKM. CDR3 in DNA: TGTGCCAGCAGTGGGGGTTGGGACAGCGAGCAGTACTTC. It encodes CASSGGWDSEQYF.